These T cell receptor beta chains were read from a single sample in a study of response to subunit inactivated influenza vaccine. TCRdb independently ran MiXCR on the RT-PCR reads; one entry per CDR3 protein. Here the sample spans roughly 620,000 distinct CDR3 sequences, 10% to 12% being singletons. The sample also formed part of further work on T cells expressing NK-cell markers.

This specimen consisted of PBMCs from blood, obtained on the day of vaccination. The source is a middle-aged man who received an inactivated influenza vaccine. Each CDR3 is given with its conserved first and last residue. D genes are given only for firm matches. Where a row states a size, it is once, few, many or the class of an expanded clone; other rows omit it.

TRBV4-1,few,TRBJ2-7,TRBD1,CASSQSGTGAYEQYF,TGCGCCAGCAGCCAGTCCGGGACAGGGGCCTACGAGCAGTACTTC
TRBV7-6,few,TRBJ2-7,TRBD1,CASSLDLGQGVGQYF,TGTGCCAGCAGCTTAGATCTAGGACAGGGAGTCGGGCAGTACTTC
TRBV12-3/TRBV12-4,.,TRBJ1-1,TRBD1,CASSSLPRTGNTEAFF,TGTGCCAGCAGTTCATTGCCGAGGACAGGGAACACTGAAGCTTTCTTT
TRBV28,.,TRBJ1-6,.,CASSFRGGNSPLHF,TGTGCCAGCAGTTTCCGGGGAGGGAATTCACCCCTCCACTTT
TRBV7-9,few,TRBJ2-3,.,CASSLAVGGGSTDTQYF,TGTGCCAGCAGCTTAGCGGTCGGGGGAGGATCCACAGATACGCAGTATTTT
TRBV5-1,.,TRBJ1-1,.,CASSSATEAFF,TGCGCCAGCAGCTCCGCCACTGAAGCTTTCTTT
TRBV5-5,few,TRBJ1-6,TRBD1,CASSFQPGQGYSPLHF,TGTGCCAGCAGCTTCCAGCCGGGACAGGGCTATTCACCCCTCCACTTT
TRBV12-3/TRBV12-4,many,TRBJ1-2,.,CASSFGYGYTF,TGTGCCAGCAGTTTCGGGTATGGCTACACCTTC
TRBV12-3/TRBV12-4,.,TRBJ2-5,.,CASTTPGHHQETQYF,TGTGCCAGCACCACCCCGGGGCACCACCAAGAGACCCAGTACTTC
TRBV7-2,.,TRBJ2-2,TRBD2,CASSPLAGGRNTGELFF,TGTGCCAGCAGCCCCTTAGCGGGGGGCCGGAACACCGGGGAGCTGTTTTTT
TRBV2,.,TRBJ2-7,TRBD1,CASSPMTGAFREQYF,TGTGCCAGCAGCCCTATGACAGGGGCATTTCGAGAGCAGTACTTC
TRBV7-2,many,TRBJ2-5,.,CASSVRADTQYF,TGTGCCAGCAGCGTCAGGGCCGACACCCAGTACTTC
TRBV4-2,few,TRBJ2-2,TRBD1,CASSQTDRGDGELFF,TGTGCCAGCAGCCAAACGGACAGGGGGGACGGGGAGCTGTTTTTT
TRBV7-2,few,TRBJ2-3,.,CASSLEPYSDTQYF,TGTGCCAGCAGCTTAGAGCCATACTCCGATACGCAGTATTTT
TRBV12-3/TRBV12-4,few,TRBJ2-2,TRBD1,CASSYTPGQGIPGELFF,TGTGCCAGCAGCTACACCCCGGGACAGGGGATCCCCGGGGAGCTGTTTTTT
TRBV5-1,few,TRBJ2-7,TRBD2,CASSLVSRESSYEQYF,TGCGCCAGCAGCTTGGTTTCGCGGGAGTCTTCGTACGAGCAGTACTTC
TRBV7-8,.,TRBJ2-7,TRBD1,CASSPRGQGWYEQYF,TGTGCCAGCAGCCCGCGGGGACAGGGATGGTACGAGCAGTACTTC
TRBV9,few,TRBJ2-7,TRBD2,CASSVGSSGYEQYF,TGTGCCAGCAGCGTAGGCTCTAGCGGGTACGAGCAGTACTTC
TRBV4-3,few,TRBJ2-3,.,CASSQATPFDTQYF,TGCGCCAGCAGCCAAGCGACCCCCTTTGATACGCAGTATTTT
TRBV25-1,many,TRBJ2-5,.,CASSELGQQETQYF,TGTGCCAGCAGTGAATTAGGACAGCAAGAGACCCAGTACTTC
TRBV7-6,few,TRBJ2-5,.,CASSLSTETQYF,TGTGCCAGCAGCTTATCCACAGAGACCCAGTACTTC
TRBV7-8,.,TRBJ2-1,.,CASSLGLLGGNEQFF,TGTGCCAGCAGCTTAGGACTCCTGGGGGGCAATGAGCAGTTCTTC
TRBV7-2,.,TRBJ2-7,.,CASNLRQSYEQYF,TGTGCCAGCAACTTAAGACAGTCCTACGAGCAGTACTTC
TRBV11-2,few,TRBJ2-1,TRBD2,CASSPQPAGGINEQFF,TGTGCCAGCAGCCCGCAACCAGCGGGAGGTATTAATGAGCAGTTCTTC
TRBV4-2,many,TRBJ2-5,TRBD2,CASSREPLGLAGAQYF,TGTGCCAGCAGCCGGGAACCTCTGGGACTAGCGGGGGCCCAGTACTTC
TRBV5-1,many,TRBJ1-2,.,CASSLATGSANYGYTF,TGCGCCAGCAGCTTGGCTACAGGGTCGGCTAACTATGGCTACACCTTC
TRBV7-2,.,TRBJ1-4,.,CASSLRRSTNEKLFF,TGTGCCAGCAGCTTGCGGAGATCAACTAATGAAAAACTGTTTTTT
TRBV28,few,TRBJ2-7,TRBD1,CASSFDRVRSKYEQYF,TGTGCCAGCAGTTTTGACAGGGTGCGGTCGAAATACGAGCAGTACTTC
TRBV9,few,TRBJ1-4,.,CASSASSMRVEKLFF,TGTGCCAGCAGCGCCTCCTCAATGCGGGTTGAAAAACTGTTTTTT
TRBV28,few,TRBJ1-3,.,CASSSLRGPSGNTIYF,TGTGCCAGCAGTTCCCTTCGGGGCCCCTCTGGAAACACCATATATTTT